The clone carrying this TCR beta chain has just a few counts. Its antigen remains unidentified. The time point was: cycle 4 day 1 (C4D1), after five to seven weeks of nivolumab. The patients all showed relapse after autologous stem cell transplantation, while their brentuximab vedotin exposure varied. TCRdb keeps only in-frame clones here, not all; method: immunoSEQ multiplex PCR. The sample includes about 93,000 clones, roughly 78% of them seen just once. Germline V gene data show CDR1 as SNHLY and CDR2 as FYNNEI. The CDR3 length is 11 residues. Trimming removed 6 bases at V and 10 bases at J, with 12 bases between. The entry originates in a study of PD-1 blockade in classical Hodgkin lymphoma. The overall study: It was nivolumab at 3 mg/kg, given intravenously every 2 weeks, that patients received.

Study observations and caveats: Complete responders started with a diversity level that resembled newly diagnosed patients at baseline. Before treatment, TCR diversity in newly diagnosed patients was reportedly lower than in healthy donors. Excluded were patients who started nivolumab under 1 year after ASCT, a group that had lower diversity.

The sequence was collected from a human donor with classical Hodgkin lymphoma. The rearrangement links TRBV2 to TRBJ1-2; D is possibly TRBD1 (5 bases). The material was peripheral blood mononuclear cells (PBMCs), obtained before the fourth cycle of nivolumab. CDR3 residues: CASRAGGSYTF. For the CDR3, the DNA is TGTGCCAGCAGAGCTGGGGGGTCCTACACCTTC.